This T cell receptor (beta chain) was found in a study of blood T cell repertoires in COVID-19. Assay: immunoSEQ multiplex PCR; the TCRdb copy retains only in-frame clones and omits some. This sample has around 50,000 clones, with more than 75% found just once. V lost 5 bases and J lost 2; bases outside the gene matches: 2. The CDR3 extends over 13 amino acids. Germline V gene sequence: CDR1 SGHDN, CDR2 FVKESK. This chain uses TRBV14 with TRBJ2-7; TRBD1 agrees at 8 bases. This receptor was obtained from a man aged 35 to 55 with active COVID-19. The material sequenced was peripheral blood. The CDR3 nucleotides are TGTGCCAGCAGCGACAGGGGACCCTACGAGCAGTACTTC. Residues: CASSDRGPYEQYF.